The 31 T cell receptor beta chains given below trace back to one sample, sequenced in a study of read filtering for tumor transcriptome and immune sequencing. The library was built from about 400 ng RNA with molecular barcoded adaptors for alpha/delta and beta/gamma chains. TCRdb used MiXCR to reprocess the reads, holding one entry per CDR3 protein. Here the sample spans 75,000 to 95,000 distinct CDR3 sequences, 20% to 25% being singletons. Source material: a population of CD138-negative cells sorted from bone marrow. These receptors were collected from a donor at least 40 years old with multiple myeloma.

This clonotype has at least ten counts. The chain couples TRBV18 to TRBJ2-2, with 8 bases identical to TRBD1. Germline V gene lookup returns CDR1 KGHSH and CDR2 LQKENI. There are 12 residues in the CDR3. V shed 8 bases and J 6 bases; nucleotides not matched to a gene: 2. The CDR3 bases are TGTGCCAGCGCGACAGGGGCCGGGGAGCTGTTTTTT. This sequence encodes CASATGAGELFF. The full variable domain, completed using reference TRBV18 and TRBJ2-2, is NAGVMQNPRHLVRRRGQEARLRCSPMKGHSHVYWYRQLPEEGLKFMVYLQKENIIDESGMPKERFSAEFPKEGPSILRIQQVVRGDSAAYFCASATGAGELFFGEGSRLTVL.

In this sample, this clonotype turned up many times. CDR3 region: CASSPGLLSTDTQYF. DNA of the CDR3: TGTGCCAGCTCCCCGGGATTACTAAGCACAGATACGCAGTATTTT. The V call is TRBV7-3, the J call TRBJ2-3; weak D call: TRBD2 (5 bases). This CDR3 is 15 amino acids long. CDR1 is SGHTA and CDR2 is FQGTGA in the germline V gene. The V end was cut by 8 bases, the J end by 0 bases, with 15 bases between.

Note on this clonotype: This may come from a read error, since a much larger clone is one base off. This chain joins TRBV7-2 and TRBJ2-1; D call uncertain. CDR1 SGHTA and CDR2 FQGNSA come from the germline V gene. The CDR3 loop spans 16 amino acids. CDR3 DNA: TGTGCCAGCAGCTTAGCCGAGGACGGCTACTACAATGAGCAGTCCTTC. Translating it yields CASSLAEDGYYNEQSF.

With respect to this clonotype: At one end, the junction sequence differs from germline, possibly due to a read error. The chain uses TRBV6-6 and TRBJ1-5, with 8 bases fitting TRBD1. The CDR3 runs 15 residues. Germline loops: CDR1 MNHNY, CDR2 SVGAGI (reference sequence). The CDR3 nucleotides read TGTGCCAGCAGTTACGGGACAGGTAGCAATCAGCCCCAGCGTTTT. Amino acid sequence: CASSYGTGSNQPQRF.

The chain combines TRBV11-2 with TRBJ2-5, with 8 bases identical to TRBD2. The CDR3 is 15 amino acids. V was pared by 1 base and J by 2 bases, with 3 bases of the junction left unmatched. Germline CDR1 SGHAT, CDR2 FQNNGV. The CDR3 nucleotides are TGTGCCAGCAGCTTAGCAGTAGCGGGGCAAGAGACCCAGTACTTC. It specifies CASSLAVAGQETQYF.

This clonotype was counted between two and nine times. V and J are TRBV25-1 and TRBJ1-3, with D hard to call. The germline V gene encodes CDR1 MGHDK and CDR2 SYGVNS. CDR3 size: 13 residues. V was trimmed by 5 bases and J by 0 bases, leaving 5 bases between them. CDR3 in amino acids: CASSRDSGNTIYF. CDR3 in DNA: TGTGCCAGCAGTCGGGACTCTGGAAACACCATATATTTT.

Note on this clonotype: A much larger clone differs by one base, so this may be a read error. The rearrangement links TRBV6-6 to TRBJ2-2; 8 nucleotides match TRBD2. Germline lookup yields CDR1 MNHNY and CDR2 SVGAGI (reference sequence). The CDR3 totals 16 residues. CDR3 nucleotides: TGTGCCAGCAGTCCCCGGGGGGGGCAGGGCACCGGGGAGCCGTTTTTT. It specifies CASSPRGGQGTGEPFF.

This clonotype came up many times. The chain joins TRBV19 to TRBJ2-1; 11 bases align to TRBD2. Trimming took 1 base from V and 4 from J; bases not matched to a gene: 6. The germline V gene has CDR1 LNHDA and CDR2 SQIVND (reference sequence). The CDR3 extends over 17 amino acids. The CDR3, as DNA: TGTGCCAGTAGTATAGTTAGCGGGGGGGGAATTTACAATGAGCAGTTCTTC. Protein product: CASSIVSGGGIYNEQFF.

This clonotype has a count of ten or more. The chain couples TRBV10-3 to TRBJ2-1; a weak D match, TRBD1 (6 bases). The length of the CDR3 is 11 residues. CDR1 ENHRY and CDR2 SYGVKD come from the germline V gene. V was pared by 8 bases and J by 8 bases, with 10 bases between. This CDR3 reads CAIGGLDEQFF. The CDR3 nucleotides are TGTGCCATCGGGGGCCTGGATGAGCAGTTCTTC.

This clonotype occurred many times. The chain combines TRBV12-1 with TRBJ2-5; no DNA check was done on the table's D call, TRBD2. TRBV12-1 is a known pseudogene. This CDR3 contains 13 residues. This CDR3 reads CASSSGLVETQYF. CDR3 bases: TGTGCCAGCAGCTCAGGACTGGTAGAGACCCAGTACTTC.

This clonotype was picked up many times. The V and J genes are TRBV18 and TRBJ2-7; D not resolved. Germline V lookup: CDR1 KGHSH, CDR2 LQKENI. This CDR3 contains 13 residues. The V and J ends lost 0 bases and 3 bases respectively, with 6 bases between them. The CDR3: CASSPPLSYEQYF. The CDR3 DNA is TGTGCCAGCTCACCACCGCTCAGCTACGAGCAGTACTTC.

The table lists this clonotype with many counts. This sequence joins TRBV2 and TRBJ2-5; a possible D gene is TRBD1 (6 bases). In germline, CDR1 is SNHLY, CDR2 FYNNEI. V dropped 5 bases and J dropped 1 base, with 14 bases sitting between them. CDR3 size: 15 residues. The DNA of the CDR3 is TGTGCCAGCAGTAAGGACAGAGGAACCCAAGAGACCCAGTACTTC. As protein: CASSKDRGTQETQYF.

This clonotype came up many times. This chain connects TRBV29-1 to TRBJ1-1, with D possibly matching TRBD1 (5 bases). CDR3 length equals 10 residues. The V end was cut by 5 bases, the J end by 6 bases, with 7 bases between. Germline lookup yields CDR1 SQVTM and CDR2 ANQGSEA. CDR3: CSVPGAEAFF. In DNA, the CDR3 is TGCAGCGTTCCGGGGGCTGAAGCTTTCTTT.

The chain is built from TRBV9 and TRBJ2-3; D remains ambiguous. Germline V gives CDR1 SGDLS, CDR2 YYNGEE. The CDR3 has 12 amino acids. V dropped 5 bases and J dropped 6 bases, with 10 bases sitting between them. The CDR3 DNA is TGTGCCAGCAGTAATAGCAGGGATACGCAGTATTTT. This encodes CASSNSRDTQYF.

On this clonotype itself: A read error may explain this, as a much larger clone is one base away. V usage is TRBV4-1 and J usage is TRBJ2-5, with D perhaps TRBD1 (6 bases). The CDR3 contains 15 residues. V lost 4 bases and J lost 4, with 16 bases in between. Germline V gives CDR1 MGHRA, CDR2 YSYEKL. CDR3 bases: TGCGCCAGCAGCCTAGACCCGACAGGAGGAGAGACCCAGTACTTC. As protein: CASSLDPTGGETQYF.

As regards this clonotype: The junction departs from germline at one end; a sequencing error may be responsible. The V gene is TRBV29-1, the J gene TRBJ2-1; 10 positions agree with TRBD2. This CDR3 has 16 amino acids. CDR1 and CDR2 (germline): SQVTM, ANQGSEA. CDR3 coding DNA: TGCAGCATTGTAGAGCGGGGGGGCCCCTCCTACAACGAGCAGTTCTTC. It specifies CSIVERGGPSYNEQFF.

Many counts were recorded for this clonotype. This sequence joins TRBV3-1 and TRBJ2-3; D remains unclear. Between the trimmed V and J ends, which lost 0 bases and 10 bases, there was a span of 11 bases. Per germline, CDR1 LGHDT and CDR2 YNNKEL (reference sequence). CDR3 length: 13 residues. The CDR3 loop reads CASSQDSLVPQYF. In nucleotides, the CDR3 is TGTGCCAGCAGCCAAGATTCATTGGTCCCGCAGTATTTT.

This clonotype was seen many times. V usage is TRBV2 and J usage is TRBJ2-1, with D possibly being TRBD2 (6 bases). V lost 7 bases to trimming and J lost 3 bases, with 13 bases between them. The CDR3 is 14 residues long. The V gene's germline CDR1 is SNHLY and CDR2 FYNNEI. The CDR3 spells CASKERGIYNEQFF. In DNA, the CDR3 is TGTGCCAGCAAGGAACGGGGGATCTACAATGAGCAGTTCTTC.

This clonotype occurred many times. The chain recombines TRBV7-8 with TRBJ1-1, with a possible D match to TRBD1 (5 bases). The V end lost 3 bases, the J end lost 7 bases, and 18 bases lay between the germline ends. The CDR3 covers 15 residues. The V gene's germline CDR1 is SGHVS and CDR2 FQNEAQ. The CDR3 protein is CASSFGGRQGFEAFF. CDR3 DNA: TGTGCCAGCAGCTTCGGCGGTCGGCAGGGCTTTGAAGCTTTCTTT.

The chain is built from TRBV20-1 and TRBJ2-5; 8 bases are a match to TRBD2. The V segment lost 0 bases and the J segment 5 bases; nucleotides outside the gene matches: 8. Per germline, CDR1 DFQATT and CDR2 SNEGSKA (reference sequence). The CDR3 loop spans 15 amino acids. The CDR3 here is CSARDRAGVGETQYF. CDR3 in DNA: TGCAGTGCTAGAGATAGAGCGGGGGTAGGGGAGACCCAGTACTTC.

Of note for this clonotype: A read error is possible here, since a much larger clone lies one base away. This rearrangement joins TRBV7-2 to TRBJ2-6; tentative D call: TRBD2 (6 bases). CDR1 and CDR2 (germline): SGHTA, FQGNSA. The CDR3 has 15 amino acids. This CDR3 reads CASSPGGAGANVLAF. The CDR3 DNA sequence: TGTGCCAGCAGCCCAGGAGGGGCTGGGGCCAACGTCCTGGCTTTC.

This chain uses TRBV5-1 with TRBJ2-5, with TRBD1 identical over 10 bases. This CDR3 has 16 residues. The V gene end was trimmed by 0 bases and the J gene end by 2 bases; junction bases not matched to a gene: 4. Looked up from germline, CDR1 is SGHRS and CDR2 is YFSETQ. The CDR3 region is CASSLETGGRQETQYF. For the CDR3, the DNA is TGCGCCAGCAGCTTGGAGACAGGGGGCAGACAAGAGACCCAGTACTTC.

A word on this clonotype: With a far larger clone one base away, a read error is the likely cause. The chain combines TRBV7-2 with TRBJ2-1; D uncertain. There are 11 residues in the CDR3. Germline loops: CDR1 SGHTA, CDR2 FQGNSA. Trimming cost V 11 bases and J 1 base, with 6 bases left between them. The CDR3 DNA is TGTGCCTGCGAGTCCTACAATGAGCAGTTCTTC. Translating gives CACESYNEQFF.

This clonotype was counted many times. This chain links TRBV5-1 with TRBJ1-1; 7 nucleotides match TRBD1. CDR1 and CDR2 from the germline V gene are SGHRS and YFSETQ. The CDR3 is 14 residues long. J gave up 4 bases and V 2 bases, and 5 bases lay outside the gene matches. CDR3 nucleotides: TGCGCCAGCAGCTTTTCGGAGGGGGCCACTGAAGCTTTCTTT. Protein product: CASSFSEGATEAFF. Looking up the rest from reference TRBV5-1 and TRBJ1-1 gives the full variable domain: KAGVTQTPRYLIKTRGQQVTLSCSPISGHRSVSWYQQTPGQGLQFLFEYFSETQRNKGNFPGRFSGRQFSNSRSEMNVSTLELGDSALYLCASSFSEGATEAFFGQGTRLTVV.

The V call is TRBV29-1, the J call TRBJ1-1; D remains unclear. There are 13 residues in the CDR3. The V end was cut by 8 bases, the J end by 1 base, with 14 bases between. The germline V gene has CDR1 SQVTM and CDR2 ANQGSEA. For the CDR3, the DNA is TGCAGCTTTGTCGTACAAGCGAACACTGAAGCTTTCTTT. Residues: CSFVVQANTEAFF.

There are many counts of this clonotype. The chain has TRBV19 and TRBJ1-4; possible D gene TRBD1, 5 bases. The V gene lost 5 bases and the J gene lost 0 bases, with 10 bases spanning the gap. CDR1 LNHDA and CDR2 SQIVND come from the germline V gene (reference sequence). The length of the CDR3 is 15 residues. In DNA form, the CDR3 reads TGTGCCAGTAGTTTGCTGACAGCAACTAATGAAAAACTGTTTTTT. Its protein product is CASSLLTATNEKLFF.

This clonotype has at least ten counts. The V call is TRBV5-1, the J call TRBJ1-1; a weak D match, TRBD1 (6 bases). The CDR3 covers 14 residues. Trimming stripped 4 bases from V and 1 base from J, with 11 bases between. Germline V gives CDR1 SGHRS, CDR2 YFSETQ. This CDR3 is CASSRGQQNTEAFF. The CDR3 bases are TGCGCCAGCAGCCGAGGACAGCAGAACACTGAAGCTTTCTTT. The whole variable domain, remainder taken from reference TRBV5-1 and TRBJ1-1, is KAGVTQTPRYLIKTRGQQVTLSCSPISGHRSVSWYQQTPGQGLQFLFEYFSETQRNKGNFPGRFSGRQFSNSRSEMNVSTLELGDSALYLCASSRGQQNTEAFFGQGTRLTVV.

This clonotype came up many times. This chain joins TRBV5-1 and TRBJ1-1; the D is unclear. The V gene lost 4 bases and the J gene lost 5 bases, with 18 bases spanning the gap. Germline V gene lookup returns CDR1 SGHRS and CDR2 YFSETQ. The CDR3 has 15 residues. The DNA of the CDR3 is TGCGCCAGCAGCCGACCGACTGCCCTGGAAACTGAAGCTTTCTTT. It is translated as CASSRPTALETEAFF.

V gene TRBV20-1 combines with J gene TRBJ1-5; D gene uncertain. The germline CDR1 and CDR2 sequences are DFQATT and SNEGSKA (reference sequence). This CDR3 spans 10 amino acids. V was clipped by 5 bases and J by 4 bases, with 3 bases between them. The DNA for the CDR3 is TGCAGTGCTGGAAATCAGCCCCAGCATTTT. It codes for CSAGNQPQHF.

The table lists this clonotype with many counts. The chain recombines TRBV2 with TRBJ2-7; D possibly corresponds to TRBD1 (5 bases). The CDR3 totals 13 residues. The germline V gene has CDR1 SNHLY and CDR2 FYNNEI. V shed 6 bases and J shed 6 bases, with 15 bases lying between them. CDR3 in amino acids: CASSFGRQTEQYF. In DNA, the CDR3 is TGTGCCAGCAGCTTTGGGCGACAGACCGAGCAGTACTTC. Full variable domain (rest looked up from reference TRBV2 and TRBJ2-7): EPEVTQTPSHQVTQMGQEVILRCVPISNHLYFYWYRQILGQKVEFLVSFYNNEISEKSEIFDDQFSVERPDGSNFTLKIRSTKLEDSAMYFCASSFGRQTEQYFGPGTRLTVT.

A note on this clonotype: Because it lacks the conserved phenylalanine or tryptophan at the end, this CDR3 is likely a read error. The chain carries TRBV28 and TRBJ2-4, with unresolved D. Germline CDR1 MDHEN, CDR2 SYDVKM. The CDR3 has 9 amino acids. V lost 4 bases, J lost 10 bases, and 2 bases lay in between. CDR3 DNA sequence: TGTGCCAGCAGTTCGATTCAGTACTCC. The encoded protein is CASSSIQYS.